The entry below describes one TCR beta chain. What it binds is unknown. Method: immunoSEQ multiplex PCR; TCRdb's copy keeps in-frame clones and lacks some. The top ten hold 11% to 15% of the sample, which has over 40,000 clones, around nine tenths seen once. This sample is part of a study of OX40 agonist ivuxolimab in advanced cancers. Study in general: Ivuxolimab, which is an agonistic anti-OX40 (CD134) antibody, was administered to the patients. A male proportion of about 84% was recorded, with mean age about 54 years and range roughly 23 to 79. Findings and caveats of the study: Some of the lowest clonal expansion was seen in partial responders at 0.1-3.0 mg/kg. Expanded clones were, on average, more numerous in CD8+ T cells than in CD4+.

The clonotype comes from an adult with an advanced solid tumor such as melanoma, head and neck, liver or kidney cancer. The sample in question was CD4+ or CD8+ T cells sorted from blood, obtained in a trial of the OX40 agonist ivuxolimab.

The CDR3 region is CASTRAGAGEQFF. For the CDR3, the DNA is TGTGCCAGCACACGAGCGGGAGCCGGTGAGCAGTTCTTC. The J gene is TRBJ2-1, the V gene TRBV6-1; 8 bases map to TRBD2. V dropped 7 bases and J dropped 9; count of bases not matched to a gene: 8. The CDR3 totals 13 residues. CDR1 is MNHNS, CDR2 SASEGT, per germline.